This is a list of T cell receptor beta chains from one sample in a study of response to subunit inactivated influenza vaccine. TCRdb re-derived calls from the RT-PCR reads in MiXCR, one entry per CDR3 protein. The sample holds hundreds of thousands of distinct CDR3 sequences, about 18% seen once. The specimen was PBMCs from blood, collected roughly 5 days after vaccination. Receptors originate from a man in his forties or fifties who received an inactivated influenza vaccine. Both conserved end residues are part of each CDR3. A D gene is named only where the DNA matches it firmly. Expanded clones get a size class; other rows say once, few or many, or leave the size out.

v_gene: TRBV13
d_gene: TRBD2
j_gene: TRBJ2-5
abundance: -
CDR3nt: TGTGCCAGCAGCTTTTTATCTAGCGGGAAGAAGACCCAGTACTTC
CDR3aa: CASSFLSSGKKTQYF

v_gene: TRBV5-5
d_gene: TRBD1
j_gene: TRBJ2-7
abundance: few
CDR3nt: TGTGCCAGCAGCTTGGGAGGGGGCTTCTCCGAGCAGTACTTC
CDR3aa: CASSLGGGFSEQYF

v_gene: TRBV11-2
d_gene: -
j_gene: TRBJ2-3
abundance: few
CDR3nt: TGTGCCAGCAGCTTAGATATGGTGGCGCAGTATTTT
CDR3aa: CASSLDMVAQYF

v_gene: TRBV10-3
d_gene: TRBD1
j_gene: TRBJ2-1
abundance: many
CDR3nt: TGTGCCATCAGGCAGGGGGCAGGCGGGGATAACAATGAGCAGTTCTTC
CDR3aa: CAIRQGAGGDNNEQFF

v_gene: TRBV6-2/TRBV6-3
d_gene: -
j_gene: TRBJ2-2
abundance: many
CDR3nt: TGTGCCAGCAGTCCCAGTCGTGGGCAATCGAACACCGGGGAGCTGTTTTTT
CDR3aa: CASSPSRGQSNTGELFF

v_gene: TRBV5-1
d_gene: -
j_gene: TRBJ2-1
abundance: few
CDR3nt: TGCGCCAGCAGCGTTGTAGGTGAGCAGTTCTTC
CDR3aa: CASSVVGEQFF

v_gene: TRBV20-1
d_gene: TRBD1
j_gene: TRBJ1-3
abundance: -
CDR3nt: TGCAGTGCTAGAACCTGGGACAGAACTGGAAACACCATATATTTT
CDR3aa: CSARTWDRTGNTIYF

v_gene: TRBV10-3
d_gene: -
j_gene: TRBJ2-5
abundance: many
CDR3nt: TGTGCCATCAGGGACAGAAGAGAGACCCAGTACTTC
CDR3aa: CAIRDRRETQYF

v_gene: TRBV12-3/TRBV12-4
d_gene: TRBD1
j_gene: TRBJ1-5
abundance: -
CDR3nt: TGTGCCAGCGGCAGGGGGTCCCAGAATCAGCCCCAGCATTTT
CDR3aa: CASGRGSQNQPQHF

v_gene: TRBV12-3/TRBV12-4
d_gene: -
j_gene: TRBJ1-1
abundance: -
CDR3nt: TGTGCCAGCAGTTCGTCGGCCAGCGGGGCTTTCTTT
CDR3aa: CASSSSASGAFF

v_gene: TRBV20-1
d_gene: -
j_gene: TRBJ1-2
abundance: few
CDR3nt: TGCAGCCCAGATGTAGCTTCACATGGCTACACCTTC
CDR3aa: CSPDVASHGYTF

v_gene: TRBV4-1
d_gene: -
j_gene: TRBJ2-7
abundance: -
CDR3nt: TGCGCCAGCAGCCAAGAGGGGAGGCTCAACGAGCAGTACTTC
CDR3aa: CASSQEGRLNEQYF

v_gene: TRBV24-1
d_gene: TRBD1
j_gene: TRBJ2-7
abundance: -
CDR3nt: TGTGCCACCAGTGATGCGGACAGGGAGCAGTACTTC
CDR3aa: CATSDADREQYF

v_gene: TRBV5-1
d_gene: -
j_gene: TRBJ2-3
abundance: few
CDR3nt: TGCGCCAGCAGCTTGGCCGCGGTTGAGGATACGCAGTATTTT
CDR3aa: CASSLAAVEDTQYF

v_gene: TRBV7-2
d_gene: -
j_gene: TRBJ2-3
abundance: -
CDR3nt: TGTGCCAGCAGCCTTACCTTCTACGGGAGTGGTGCAGATACGCAGTATTTT
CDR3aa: CASSLTFYGSGADTQYF

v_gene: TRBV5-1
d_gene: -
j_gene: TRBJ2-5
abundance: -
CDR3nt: TGCGCCAGCAGCTCAACGGGACGGCCAGGGGAGACCCAGTACTTC
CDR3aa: CASSSTGRPGETQYF

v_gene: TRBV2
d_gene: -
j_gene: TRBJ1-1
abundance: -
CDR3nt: TGTGCAACAGGCGCGGAAGCTTTCTTT
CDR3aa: CATGAEAFF

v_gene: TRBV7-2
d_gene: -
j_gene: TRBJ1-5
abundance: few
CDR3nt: TGTGCCAGCAGCATGACACCGATCAATCAGCCCCAGCATTTT
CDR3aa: CASSMTPINQPQHF

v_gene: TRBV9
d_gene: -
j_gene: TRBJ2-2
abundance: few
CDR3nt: TGTGCCAGCAGCGTAGTGGCGGCTACCGGGGAGCTGTTTTTT
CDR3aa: CASSVVAATGELFF